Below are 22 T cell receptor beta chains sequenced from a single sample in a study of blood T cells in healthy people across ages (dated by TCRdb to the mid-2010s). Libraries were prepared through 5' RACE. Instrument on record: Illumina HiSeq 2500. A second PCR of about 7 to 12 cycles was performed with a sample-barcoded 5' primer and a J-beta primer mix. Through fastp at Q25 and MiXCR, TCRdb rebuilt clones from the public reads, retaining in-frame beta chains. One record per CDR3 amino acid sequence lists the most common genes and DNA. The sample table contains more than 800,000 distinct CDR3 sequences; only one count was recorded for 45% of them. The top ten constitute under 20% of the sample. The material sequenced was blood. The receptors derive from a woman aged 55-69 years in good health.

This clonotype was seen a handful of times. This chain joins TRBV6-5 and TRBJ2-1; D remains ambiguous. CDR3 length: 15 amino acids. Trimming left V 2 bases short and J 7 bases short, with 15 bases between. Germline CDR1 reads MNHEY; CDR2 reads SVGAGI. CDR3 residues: CASSYRLVSVNEQFF. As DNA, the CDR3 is TGTGCCAGCAGTTACCGGCTCGTCTCTGTAAATGAGCAGTTCTTC.

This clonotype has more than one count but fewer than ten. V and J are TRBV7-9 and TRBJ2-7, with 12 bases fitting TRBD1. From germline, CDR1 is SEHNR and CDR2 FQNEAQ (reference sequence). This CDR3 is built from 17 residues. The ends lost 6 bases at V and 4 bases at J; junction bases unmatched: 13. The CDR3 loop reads CASSPTPGGQGAYEQYF. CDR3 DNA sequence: TGTGCCAGCAGTCCTACCCCGGGGGGACAGGGGGCTTACGAGCAGTACTTC.

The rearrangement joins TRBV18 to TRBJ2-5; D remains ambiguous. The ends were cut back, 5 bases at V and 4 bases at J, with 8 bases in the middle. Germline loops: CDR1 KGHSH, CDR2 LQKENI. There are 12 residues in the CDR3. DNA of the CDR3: TGTGCCAGCTCAGCGATAAGAGAGACCCAGTACTTC. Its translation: CASSAIRETQYF.

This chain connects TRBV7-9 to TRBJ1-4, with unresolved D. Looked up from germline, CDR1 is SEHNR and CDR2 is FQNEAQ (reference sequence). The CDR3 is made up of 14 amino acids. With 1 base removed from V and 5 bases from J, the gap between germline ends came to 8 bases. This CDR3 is CASSLGGSNEKLFF. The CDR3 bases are TGTGCCAGCAGCTTAGGAGGGTCAAATGAAAAACTGTTTTTT. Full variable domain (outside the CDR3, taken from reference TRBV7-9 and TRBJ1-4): DTGVSQNPRHKITKRGQNVTFRCDPISEHNRLYWYRQTLGQGPEFLTYFQNEAQLEKSRLLSDRFSAERPKGSFSTLEIQRTEQGDSAMYLCASSLGGSNEKLFFGSGTQLSVL.

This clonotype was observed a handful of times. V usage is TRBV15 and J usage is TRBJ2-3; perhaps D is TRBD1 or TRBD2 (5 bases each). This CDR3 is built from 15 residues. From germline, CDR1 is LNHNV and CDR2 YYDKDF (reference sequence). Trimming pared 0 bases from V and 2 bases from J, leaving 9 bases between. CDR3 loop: CATSRDRGPTDTQYF. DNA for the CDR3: TGTGCCACCAGCAGAGATCGGGGACCCACAGATACGCAGTATTTT.

This CDR3 is CASSPRLFYNEQYF. In nucleotides, the CDR3 is TGTGCCAGCAGCCCCCGACTATTTTACAATGAGCAGTACTTC. J is TRBJ2-5 and V is TRBV7-9; possibly TRBD2 for D (5 bases). The CDR3 runs 14 residues. The ends were cut back, 5 bases at V and 11 bases at J, with 21 bases in the middle. Germline CDR1 reads SEHNR; CDR2 reads FQNEAQ (reference sequence).

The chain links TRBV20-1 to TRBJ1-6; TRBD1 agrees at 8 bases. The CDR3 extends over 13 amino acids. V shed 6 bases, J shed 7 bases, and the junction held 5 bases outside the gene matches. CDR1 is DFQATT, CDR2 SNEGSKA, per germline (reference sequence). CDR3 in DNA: TGCAGTGCGACCCGACAGGGGAATTCACCCCTCCACTTT. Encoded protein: CSATRQGNSPLHF.

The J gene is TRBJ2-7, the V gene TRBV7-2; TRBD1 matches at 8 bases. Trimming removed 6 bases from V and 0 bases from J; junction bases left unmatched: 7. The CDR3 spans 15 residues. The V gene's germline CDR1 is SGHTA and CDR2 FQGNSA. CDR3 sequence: CASRPGQGASYEQYF. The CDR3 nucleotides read TGTGCCAGCAGACCCGGACAGGGTGCCTCCTACGAGCAGTACTTC. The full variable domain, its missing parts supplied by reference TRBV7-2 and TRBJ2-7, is GAGVSQSPSNKVTEKGKDVELRCDPISGHTALYWYRQSLGQGLEFLIYFQGNSAPDKSGLPSDRFSAERTGGSVSTLTIQRTQQEDSAVYLCASRPGQGASYEQYFGPGTRLTVT.

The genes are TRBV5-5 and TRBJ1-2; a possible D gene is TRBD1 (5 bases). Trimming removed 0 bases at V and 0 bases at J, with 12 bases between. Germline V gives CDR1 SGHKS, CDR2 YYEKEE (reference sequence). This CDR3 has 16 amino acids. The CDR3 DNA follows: TGTGCCAGCAGCTTGGTCTCAGGGCCTGCTAACTATGGCTACACCTTC. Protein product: CASSLVSGPANYGYTF.

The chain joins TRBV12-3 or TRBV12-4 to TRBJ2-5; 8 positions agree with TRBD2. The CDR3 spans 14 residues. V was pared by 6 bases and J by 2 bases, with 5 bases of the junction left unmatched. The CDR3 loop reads CASRFSGDQETQYF. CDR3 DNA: TGTGCCAGCAGGTTTAGCGGGGATCAAGAGACCCAGTACTTC.

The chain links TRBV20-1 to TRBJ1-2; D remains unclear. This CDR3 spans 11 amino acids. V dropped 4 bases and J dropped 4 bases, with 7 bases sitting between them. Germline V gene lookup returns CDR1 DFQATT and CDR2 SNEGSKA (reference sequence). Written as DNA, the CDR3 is TGCAGTGCTACAGAGCGCTATGGCTACACCTTC. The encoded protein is CSATERYGYTF.

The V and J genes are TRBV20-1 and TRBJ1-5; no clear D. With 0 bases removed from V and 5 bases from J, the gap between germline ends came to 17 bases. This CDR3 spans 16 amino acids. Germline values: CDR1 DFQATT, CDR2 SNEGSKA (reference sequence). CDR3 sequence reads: CSARDLLGGGDQPQHF. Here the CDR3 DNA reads TGCAGTGCTAGAGATCTTCTAGGTGGCGGGGATCAGCCCCAGCATTTT.

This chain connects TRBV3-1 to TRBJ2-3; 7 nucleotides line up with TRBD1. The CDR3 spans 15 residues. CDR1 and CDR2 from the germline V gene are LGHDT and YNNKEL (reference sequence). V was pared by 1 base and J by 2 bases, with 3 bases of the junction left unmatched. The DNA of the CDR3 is TGTGCCAGCAGCCAAGGGGACAGATACACAGATACGCAGTATTTT. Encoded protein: CASSQGDRYTDTQYF.

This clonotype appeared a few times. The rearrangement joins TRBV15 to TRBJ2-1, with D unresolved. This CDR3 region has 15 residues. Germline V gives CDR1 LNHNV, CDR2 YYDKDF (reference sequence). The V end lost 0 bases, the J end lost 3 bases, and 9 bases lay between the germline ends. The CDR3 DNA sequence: TGTGCCACCAGCAGAGAGCAGGCCGTCTACAATGAGCAGTTCTTC. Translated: CATSREQAVYNEQFF.

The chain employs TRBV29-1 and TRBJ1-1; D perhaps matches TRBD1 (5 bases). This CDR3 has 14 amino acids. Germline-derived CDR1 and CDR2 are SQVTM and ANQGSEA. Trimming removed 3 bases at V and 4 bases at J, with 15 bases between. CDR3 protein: CSVDHGGGFTEAFF. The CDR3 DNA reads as TGCAGCGTTGACCACGGGGGAGGTTTCACTGAAGCTTTCTTT.

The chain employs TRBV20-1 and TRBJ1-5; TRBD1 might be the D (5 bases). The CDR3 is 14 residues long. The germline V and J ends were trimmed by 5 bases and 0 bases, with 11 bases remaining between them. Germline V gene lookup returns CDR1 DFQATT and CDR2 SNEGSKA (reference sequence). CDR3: CSAGDPRSNQPQHF. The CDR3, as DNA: TGCAGTGCTGGGGACCCTCGTAGCAATCAGCCCCAGCATTTT.

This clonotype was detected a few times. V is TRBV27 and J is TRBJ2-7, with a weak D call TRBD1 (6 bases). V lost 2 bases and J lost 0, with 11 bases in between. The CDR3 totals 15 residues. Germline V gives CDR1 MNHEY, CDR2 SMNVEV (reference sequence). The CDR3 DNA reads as TGTGCCAGCAGTTTAACCGGACAGAGCTCCTACGAGCAGTACTTC. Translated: CASSLTGQSSYEQYF.

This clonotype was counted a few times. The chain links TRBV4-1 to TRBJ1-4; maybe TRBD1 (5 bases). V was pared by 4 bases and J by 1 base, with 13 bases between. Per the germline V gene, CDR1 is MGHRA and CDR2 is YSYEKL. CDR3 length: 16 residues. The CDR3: CASSPGTGRTNEKLFF. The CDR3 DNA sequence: TGCGCCAGCAGCCCCGGGACCGGCCGAACTAATGAAAAACTGTTTTTT.

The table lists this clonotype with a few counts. CDR3 nucleotide sequence: TGTGCCAGCAGCTTAAGTGGCTACGAGGATACGCAGTATTTT. Translated: CASSLSGYEDTQYF. The chain has TRBV7-3 and TRBJ2-3; D is unclear. This CDR3 comprises 14 residues. CDR1 is SGHTA, CDR2 FQGTGA, per germline. Trimming shortened V by 1 base and J by 6 bases, and 11 bases separated the two germline ends.

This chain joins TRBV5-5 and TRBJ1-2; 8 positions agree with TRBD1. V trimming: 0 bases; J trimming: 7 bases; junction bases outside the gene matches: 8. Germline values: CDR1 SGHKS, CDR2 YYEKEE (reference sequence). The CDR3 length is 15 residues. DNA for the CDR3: TGTGCCAGCAGCTTGGCCGGGACAGGCACGCGTGGCTACACCTTC. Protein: CASSLAGTGTRGYTF.

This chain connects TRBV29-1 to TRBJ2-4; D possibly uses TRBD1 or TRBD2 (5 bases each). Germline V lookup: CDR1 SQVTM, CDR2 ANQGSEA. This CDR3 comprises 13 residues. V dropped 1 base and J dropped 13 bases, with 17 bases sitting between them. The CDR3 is CSVEGGNSYVQYF. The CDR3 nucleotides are TGCAGCGTTGAAGGGGGGAACTCCTACGTGCAGTACTTC.

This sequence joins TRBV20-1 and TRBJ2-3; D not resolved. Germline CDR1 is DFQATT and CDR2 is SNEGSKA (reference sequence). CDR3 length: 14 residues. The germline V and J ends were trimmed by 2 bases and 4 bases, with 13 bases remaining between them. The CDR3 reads CSARSRTYADTQYF. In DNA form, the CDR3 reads TGCAGTGCTAGAAGCCGTACCTACGCAGATACGCAGTATTTT.